Each of the 21 T cell receptor beta chains below was sequenced from the same sample in a study of blood T cells in healthy people across ages. A second roughly 6 to 12 cycle PCR used barcoded and J-beta primers. A single record per CDR3 protein comes from TCRdb applying MiXCR to the 5' RACE reads. The repertoire holds some 1.4 million distinct CDR3 sequences, roughly 45% seen once, with around 8% in the top ten. Specimen: blood. These receptors came from a woman between 18 and 29 years old in good health.

This clonotype was recorded a few times. This chain connects TRBV10-3 to TRBJ2-3, with 8 bases fitting TRBD1. CDR1 and CDR2 from the germline V gene are ENHRY and SYGVKD. V shed 7 bases, J shed 3 bases, and the junction held 6 bases outside the gene matches. The CDR3 covers 14 residues. CDR3 amino acids: CAINGRGRTDTQYF. CDR3 nucleotide sequence: TGTGCCATCAATGGCAGGGGGCGGACAGATACGCAGTATTTT.

The rearrangement joins TRBV4-1 to TRBJ2-1; 7 nucleotides match TRBD2. The CDR3 contains 19 residues. The V segment lost 0 bases and the J segment 1 base; nucleotides outside the gene matches: 12. Germline V gene sequence: CDR1 MGHRA, CDR2 YSYEKL. DNA for the CDR3: TGCGCCAGCAGCCAAGATTCTCGGGGGGTCAGCGTATCCTACAATGAGCAGTTCTTC. Translated: CASSQDSRGVSVSYNEQFF.

This clonotype was observed a handful of times. The chain has TRBV29-1 and TRBJ2-5, with 10 nucleotides matching TRBD2. This CDR3 has 13 amino acids. CDR1 is SQVTM and CDR2 is ANQGSEA in the germline V gene. The V gene end was trimmed by 4 bases and the J gene end by 4 bases; junction bases not matched to a gene: 3. CDR3 bases: TGCAGCGTTGTACCTAGCGGGAGAGAGACCCAGTACTTC. Its protein product is CSVVPSGRETQYF.

The rearrangement links TRBV25-1 to TRBJ1-6; D may be TRBD1 (6 bases). Trimming left V 0 bases short and J 0 bases short, with 12 bases between. CDR1 MGHDK and CDR2 SYGVNS come from the germline V gene. The CDR3 extends over 18 amino acids. The CDR3 loop is CASSEYGGGSSYNSPLHF. The CDR3 DNA reads as TGTGCCAGCAGTGAATATGGAGGGGGGAGCTCCTATAATTCACCCCTCCACTTT.

The chain is built from TRBV21-1 and TRBJ2-1. TRBV21-1 is given as a pseudogene. CDR3 length: 17 residues. The DNA for the CDR3 is TGTGCCAGCAGCAAAGGGCCAGGCGGGAGGGCCCACAATGAGCAGTTCTTC. Amino acid sequence: CASSKGPGGRAHNEQFF.

CDR3 protein: CASSEGTGFGGSPLHF. CDR3 coding DNA: TGTGCCAGCAGTGAAGGGACAGGGTTCGGAGGGTCACCCCTCCACTTT. The V gene is TRBV6-1, the J gene TRBJ1-6; 8 nucleotides agree with TRBD1. The CDR3 has 16 amino acids. Trimming cost V 1 base and J 10 bases; bases outside gene matches: 9. In germline, CDR1 is MNHNS, CDR2 SASEGT.

The chain links TRBV5-6 to TRBJ2-3; TRBD2 agrees at 7 bases. CDR3 length: 17 amino acids. CDR1 SGHDT and CDR2 YYEEEE come from the germline V gene. V trimming: 0 bases; J trimming: 4 bases; junction bases outside the gene matches: 11. In DNA, the CDR3 is TGTGCCAGCAGCTTGGAGTCCAGCGGCGGGGGTGCAGATACGCAGTATTTT. This codes for CASSLESSGGGADTQYF.

This clonotype appeared a few times. This rearrangement joins TRBV7-7 to TRBJ2-5, with a possible D match to TRBD1 (5 bases). The DNA end is more similar to TRBJ2-7, so the J call may be wrong. The CDR3 has 14 residues. Germline V gene sequence: CDR1 SSHAT, CDR2 FNYEAQ (reference sequence). CDR3 amino acids: CASSPRGAIDEQYF. CDR3 bases: TGTGCCAGCAGCCCAAGGGGTGCGATCGACGAGCAGTACTTC.

The rearrangement uses TRBV7-3 and TRBJ1-2, with TRBD1 matching 10 bases. V lost 5 bases to trimming and J lost 3 bases; unmatched junction nucleotides: 9. The germline CDR1 and CDR2 sequences are SGHTA and FQGTGA. The CDR3 sequence is 16 residues long. CDR3 DNA: TGTGCCAGCAGCATCTCCGGGACAGGGGAAGACTATGGCTACACCTTC. Protein: CASSISGTGEDYGYTF.

The rearrangement links TRBV6-1 to TRBJ2-7; possible D gene TRBD1, 5 bases. The CDR3 is 14 amino acids. Germline V gene data show CDR1 as MNHNS and CDR2 as SASEGT. The V gene lost 8 bases and the J gene lost 0 bases, with 14 bases spanning the gap. The chain's CDR3 is CASLVSRASYEQYF. In DNA form, the CDR3 reads TGTGCCAGCCTAGTGTCCAGGGCCTCCTACGAGCAGTACTTC.

This clonotype was detected only a few times. The genes are TRBV28 and TRBJ2-5; D remains unclear. V lost 3 bases to trimming and J lost 3 bases, with 11 bases between them. The germline CDR1 and CDR2 sequences are MDHEN and SYDVKM. This CDR3 has 14 amino acids. The CDR3 bases are TGTGCCAGCAGTTTGGTGGCTAAAAAAGAGACCCAGTACTTC. Translated, it gives CASSLVAKKETQYF.

The CDR3 loop reads CASSFRSREHGAYNEQFF. Here the CDR3 DNA reads TGTGCCAGCAGCTTTCGGTCGCGGGAACACGGGGCCTACAATGAGCAGTTCTTC. This chain connects TRBV7-2 to TRBJ2-1, with D perhaps TRBD2 (6 bases). Germline lookup yields CDR1 SGHTA and CDR2 FQGNSA. The CDR3 extends over 18 amino acids. Trimming took 3 bases from V and 2 from J, leaving 20 bases between them.

The chain uses TRBV20-1 and TRBJ2-5; TRBD1 aligns across 8 bases. The tail of the sequence fits TRBJ2-4 better, so the J call may be wrong. CDR1 DFQATT and CDR2 SNEGSKA come from the germline V gene (reference sequence). The CDR3 runs to 13 residues. CDR3 sequence: CSAQGQGSNIQYF. In DNA, the CDR3 is TGCAGTGCCCAAGGACAGGGATCGAACATTCAGTACTTC.

This clonotype has just a few counts. The chain recombines TRBV12-3 or TRBV12-4 with TRBJ1-1; D remains unclear. Trimming stripped 1 base from V and 5 bases from J, with 11 bases between. This CDR3 region has 14 residues. For the CDR3, the DNA is TGTGCCAGCAGTTTAGGGACTGTCGGGACTGAAGCTTTCTTT. Translating gives CASSLGTVGTEAFF.

Of note for this clonotype: Sequence at one end of the junction differs from germline and may be a read error. V usage is TRBV11-2 and J usage is TRBJ1-2, with D maybe TRBD1 (6 bases). The germline V gene has CDR1 SGHAT and CDR2 FQNNGV. CDR3 length: 17 residues. The CDR3 nucleotides read TGTGCCGGCAGCTTAGGAGGCCAGGGGATACTGGGCTATGGCTACACCTTC. Its translation: CAGSLGGQGILGYGYTF. Combining the CDR3 with reference TRBV11-2 and TRBJ1-2 gives the whole variable domain EAGVAQSPRYKIIEKRQSVAFWCNPISGHATLYWYQQILGQGPKLLIQFQNNGVVDDSQLPKDRFSAERLKGVDSTLKIQPAKLEDSAVYLCAGSLGGQGILGYGYTFGSGTRLTVV.

This chain uses TRBV28 with TRBJ1-1; D gene ambiguous. With 4 bases removed from V and 4 bases from J, the gap between germline ends came to 16 bases. This CDR3 comprises 15 residues. Germline V CDR1 and CDR2: MDHEN, SYDVKM. CDR3 residues: CASSSEKALVTEAFF. The CDR3 DNA sequence: TGTGCCAGCAGTTCCGAGAAGGCCCTCGTCACTGAAGCTTTCTTT.

The rearrangement links TRBV29-1 to TRBJ1-2, with TRBD1 matching over 7 bases. Trimming cost V 7 bases and J 5 bases; bases outside gene matches: 7. This CDR3 has 12 residues. Germline V gene data show CDR1 as SQVTM and CDR2 as ANQGSEA. This CDR3 reads CSGRTGKYGYTF. CDR3 coding DNA: TGCAGCGGGAGGACAGGAAAGTATGGCTACACCTTC. Supplemented by reference TRBV29-1 and TRBJ1-2, the full variable domain reads SAVISQKPSRDICQRGTSLTIQCQVDSQVTMMFWYRQQPGQSLTLIATANQGSEATYESGFVIDKFPISRPNLTFSTLTVSNMSPEDSSIYLCSGRTGKYGYTFGSGTRLTVV.

This clonotype was detected only a few times. J is TRBJ1-3 and V is TRBV4-1; D gene unclear. Trimming shortened V by 0 bases and J by 3 bases, and 12 bases separated the two germline ends. CDR1 MGHRA and CDR2 YSYEKL come from the germline V gene. This CDR3 has 16 residues. This CDR3 is CASSQDGGNIGNTIYF. As DNA, the CDR3 is TGCGCCAGCAGCCAAGATGGAGGGAATATTGGAAACACCATATATTTT.

Of note for this clonotype: One junction end disagrees with the germline gene, perhaps due to a read error. CDR3 region: CSSSPRVEEQFF. The CDR3 region has the DNA TGTTCCAGCAGCCCCCGGGTGGAGGAGCAGTTCTTC. V is TRBV7-9 and J is TRBJ2-1; no clear D. The CDR3 is 12 residues long. Germline V gene lookup returns CDR1 SEHNR and CDR2 FQNEAQ (reference sequence).

This clonotype was picked up a small number of times. The rearrangement joins TRBV29-1 to TRBJ2-1, with unresolved D. The germline V gene has CDR1 SQVTM and CDR2 ANQGSEA. Between the trimmed V and J ends, which lost 7 bases and 0 bases, there was a span of 7 bases. The CDR3 totals 12 residues. CDR3 DNA: TGCAGCGGCCAGAGCTCCTACAATGAGCAGTTCTTC. Translated, it gives CSGQSSYNEQFF.

The chain couples TRBV6-5 to TRBJ1-1, with TRBD1 as a possible D gene (5 bases). V was cut by 2 bases and J by 0 bases, with 16 bases left in between. Looked up from germline, CDR1 is MNHEY and CDR2 is SVGAGI. The CDR3 spans 17 residues. CDR3 sequence: CASSYRDSSLMNTEAFF. The CDR3 DNA reads as TGTGCCAGCAGTTACAGAGACAGCTCACTAATGAACACTGAAGCTTTCTTT.